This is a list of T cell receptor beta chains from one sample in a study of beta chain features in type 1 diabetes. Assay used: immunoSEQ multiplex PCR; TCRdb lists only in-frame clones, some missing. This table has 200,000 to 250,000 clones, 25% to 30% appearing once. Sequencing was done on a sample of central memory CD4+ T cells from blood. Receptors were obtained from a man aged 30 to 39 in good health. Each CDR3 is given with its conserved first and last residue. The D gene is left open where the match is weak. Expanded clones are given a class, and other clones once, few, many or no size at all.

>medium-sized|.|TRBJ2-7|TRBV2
CASSLTGSSYEQYF
TGTGCCAGCAGTCTGACCGGGAGCTCCTACGAGCAGTACTTC
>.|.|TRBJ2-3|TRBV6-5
CASSYGGLFADTQYF
TGTGCCAGCAGTTACGGTGGGTTGTTCGCAGATACGCAGTATTTT
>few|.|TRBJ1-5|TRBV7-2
CASSLGVGTPQPQHF
TGTGCCAGCAGCTTAGGTGTAGGGACGCCGCAGCCCCAGCATTTT
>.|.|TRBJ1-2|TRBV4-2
CASSQDLGDGNYGYTF
TGTGCCAGCAGCCAAGATCTAGGGGACGGGAACTATGGCTACACCTTC
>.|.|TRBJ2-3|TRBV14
CASSIQIGRQDTQYF
TGTGCCAGCAGCATCCAGATCGGCAGGCAAGATACGCAGTATTTT
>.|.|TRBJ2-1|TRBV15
CATTTWTKTNEQFF
TGTGCCACCACTACGTGGACCAAGACCAATGAGCAGTTCTTC
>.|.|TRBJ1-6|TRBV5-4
CASSHTGDSPLHF
TGTGCCAGCAGCCACACGGGGGATTCACCCCTCCACTTT
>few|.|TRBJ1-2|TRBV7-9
CASSFNSGRDGYTF
TGTGCCAGCAGCTTTAATTCAGGGAGGGATGGCTACACCTTC
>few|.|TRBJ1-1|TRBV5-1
CASSLAGALNTEAFF
TGCGCCAGCAGCTTGGCAGGGGCCTTGAACACTGAAGCTTTCTTT
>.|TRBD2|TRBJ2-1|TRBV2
CASSARGDSEQFF
TGTGCCAGCAGCGCCCGGGGGGATAGTGAGCAGTTCTTC
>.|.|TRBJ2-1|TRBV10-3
CAISDRENEQFF
TGTGCCATCAGTGATAGGGAGAATGAGCAGTTCTTC
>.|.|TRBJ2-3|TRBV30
CAWSVSRGIGTDTQYF
TGTGCCTGGAGTGTATCTCGGGGGATTGGAACAGATACGCAGTATTTT
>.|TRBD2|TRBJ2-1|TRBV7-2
CASSRRLAGVNEQFF
TGTGCCAGCAGCCGTCGGCTAGCGGGAGTAAATGAGCAGTTCTTC
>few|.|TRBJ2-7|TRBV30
CAWSVWGRGSSYEQYF
TGTGCCTGGAGTGTTTGGGGGAGAGGAAGCTCCTACGAGCAGTACTTC
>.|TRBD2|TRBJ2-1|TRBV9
CASSFGTSGAYNEQFF
TGTGCCAGCAGCTTCGGGACTAGCGGGGCCTACAATGAGCAGTTCTTC
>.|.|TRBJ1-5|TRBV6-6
CASSYATEHYNQPQHF
TGTGCCAGCAGTTACGCGACCGAACATTATAATCAGCCCCAGCATTTT
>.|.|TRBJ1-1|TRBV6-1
CASSAKGKGTEAFF
TGTGCCAGCAGCGCAAAGGGGAAAGGCACTGAAGCTTTCTTT
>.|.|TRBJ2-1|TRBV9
CASSITGLSYNEQFF
TGTGCCAGCAGTATCACAGGGCTCTCCTACAATGAGCAGTTCTTC
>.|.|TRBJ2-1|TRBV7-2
CASSEQDFNEQFF
TGTGCCAGCAGCGAACAGGACTTCAATGAGCAGTTCTTC
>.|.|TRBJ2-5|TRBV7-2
CASSLEAGETQYF
TGTGCCAGCAGCTTAGAGGCGGGAGAGACCCAGTACTTC
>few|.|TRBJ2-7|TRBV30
CAWSPSSYEQYF
TGTGCCTGGAGTCCGTCCTCCTACGAGCAGTACTTC
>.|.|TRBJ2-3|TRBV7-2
CASSLVGAPPDTQYF
TGTGCCAGCAGCTTAGTCGGGGCCCCCCCAGATACGCAGTATTTT
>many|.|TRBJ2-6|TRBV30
CAWRTWEAGANVLTF
TGTGCCTGGCGTACCTGGGAAGCTGGGGCCAACGTCCTGACTTTC
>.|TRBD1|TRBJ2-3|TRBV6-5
CASSYGTGQRDTQYF
TGTGCCAGCAGTTACGGGACGGGACAGAGGGATACGCAGTATTTT
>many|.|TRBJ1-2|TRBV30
CAWSVGGGYTF
TGTGCCTGGAGTGTCGGAGGGGGCTACACCTTC
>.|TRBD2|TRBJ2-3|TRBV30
CAWSGATGGGLNTQYF
TGTGCCTGGAGTGGGGCTACCGGGGGGGGCCTAAATACGCAGTATTTT
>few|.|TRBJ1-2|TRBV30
CAWMADNYGYTF
TGTGCCTGGATGGCGGATAACTATGGCTACACCTTC
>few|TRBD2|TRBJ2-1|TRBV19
CASTAAGLSSYNEQFF
TGTGCCAGTACGGCAGCGGGACTAAGCTCCTACAATGAGCAGTTCTTC
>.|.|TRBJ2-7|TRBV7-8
CASSSSMDRTYEQYF
TGTGCCAGCAGCTCATCCATGGACCGTACCTACGAGCAGTACTTC
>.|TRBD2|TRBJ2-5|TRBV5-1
CASSLGLAVGYQETQYF
TGCGCCAGCAGCTTGGGACTAGCGGTGGGGTACCAAGAGACCCAGTACTTC
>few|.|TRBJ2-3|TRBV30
CAWSLGPGKSTDTQYF
TGTGCCTGGAGTTTGGGACCCGGGAAGAGCACAGATACGCAGTATTTT
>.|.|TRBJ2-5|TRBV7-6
CASSSRVQTQYF
TGTGCCAGCAGCTCAAGGGTACAGACCCAGTACTTC
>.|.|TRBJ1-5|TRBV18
CASSPGTGHSNQPQHF
TGTGCCAGCTCACCTGGCACAGGGCATAGCAATCAGCCCCAGCATTTT
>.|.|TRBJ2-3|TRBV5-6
CASSLRVGARDTQYF
TGTGCCAGCAGCTTAAGGGTCGGCGCGCGTGATACGCAGTATTTT
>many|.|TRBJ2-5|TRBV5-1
CASSLAPLGTPETQYF
TGCGCCAGCAGCTTGGCTCCCCTTGGGACACCAGAGACCCAGTACTTC
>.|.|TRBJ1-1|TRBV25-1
CASSWGPTGLNTEAFF
TGTGCCAGCAGTTGGGGGCCCACGGGGCTGAACACTGAAGCTTTCTTT
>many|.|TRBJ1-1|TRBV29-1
CSVGENTEAFF
TGCAGCGTGGGTGAAAACACTGAAGCTTTCTTT
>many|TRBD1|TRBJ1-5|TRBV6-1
CASNPTGSNQPQHF
TGTGCCAGCAACCCGACAGGGAGCAATCAGCCCCAGCATTTT
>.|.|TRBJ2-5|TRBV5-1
CASSPGSAQETQYF
TGCGCCAGCAGCCCCGGGAGTGCACAAGAGACCCAGTACTTC
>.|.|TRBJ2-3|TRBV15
CATSGQGGRGTDTQYF
TGTGCCACCAGCGGCCAGGGTGGTAGGGGCACAGATACGCAGTATTTT
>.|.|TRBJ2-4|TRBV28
CASCGQSLAKNIQYF
TGTGCCAGCTGCGGACAGTCTCTAGCCAAAAACATTCAGTACTTC
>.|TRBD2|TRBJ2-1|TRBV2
CAIMKRTSVGEQFF
TGTGCCATCATGAAAAGGACTAGCGTTGGTGAGCAGTTCTTC